The subject of this entry is one T cell receptor beta chain. Its antigen remains unknown. Time point denoted: patch test 2, 6 weeks after DPC sensitization. Treatment here: therapeutic diphenylcyclopropenone sensitization with weekly scalp DPC. Each donor was an alopecia patient between 18 and 70 years of age who qualified for DPC. This entry belongs to a study of human T cells and chemical hapten exposure. Study as a whole: On the upper back, patch tests were applied with 0.01% DPC and read at 6 days.

Overall study results and limits: TCRs exceeding a frequency of 1 in 1000 stayed unchanged under DPC sensitization.

MiXCR, run by TCRdb on the RACE reads, gives a single entry per CDR3 protein. The sample carries some 80,000 distinct CDR3 sequences, about 9.4% recorded once. Trimming cost V 4 bases and J 3 bases, with 10 bases left between them. This CDR3 is built from 13 residues. Germline values: CDR1 SGHNT, CDR2 YYREEE (reference sequence). V and J are TRBV5-4 and TRBJ1-1; D is possibly TRBD1 (6 bases). This specimen consisted of whole blood, obtained in connection with sensitization to the hapten diphenylcyclopropenone (DPC). The receptor was derived from a woman in her twenties or thirties with alopecia areata. Some clones in this sample may be carry-over from other donors' samples. CDR3 bases: TGTGCCAGCAGCCCACAGGGTCACACTGAAGCTTTCTTT. Protein: CASSPQGHTEAFF.